The clone carrying this T cell receptor beta chain was observed at least ten times. The read stops 3 residues short of the end of the CDR3; the missing end is completed from the germline J gene. Germline assignment: CDR1 SGHRS and CDR2 YFSETQ. V lost 5 bases to trimming and J lost 2 bases; unmatched junction nucleotides: 6. The CDR3 is made up of 15 amino acids. These data belong to a study of T cell clonality in common variable immunodeficiency. Using immunoSEQ multiplex PCR, the repertoire was profiled, and TCRdb retains in-frame clones only, with some absent. The data show about 81,000 clones, none appearing only once, with 0.75% to 1% held by the ten largest.

The clonotype originates from a person aged 18 to 70 in good health. Input material: peripheral blood mononuclear cells. The V gene is TRBV5-1, the J gene TRBJ2-7; the match to TRBD1 covers 11 bases. CDR3 DNA, as far as it was read: TGCGCCAGCAGTCGGACAGGGGGCAACCCCTACGAG. Translation: CASSRTGGNPYE. The complete CDR3 reads CASSRTGGNPYEQYF.